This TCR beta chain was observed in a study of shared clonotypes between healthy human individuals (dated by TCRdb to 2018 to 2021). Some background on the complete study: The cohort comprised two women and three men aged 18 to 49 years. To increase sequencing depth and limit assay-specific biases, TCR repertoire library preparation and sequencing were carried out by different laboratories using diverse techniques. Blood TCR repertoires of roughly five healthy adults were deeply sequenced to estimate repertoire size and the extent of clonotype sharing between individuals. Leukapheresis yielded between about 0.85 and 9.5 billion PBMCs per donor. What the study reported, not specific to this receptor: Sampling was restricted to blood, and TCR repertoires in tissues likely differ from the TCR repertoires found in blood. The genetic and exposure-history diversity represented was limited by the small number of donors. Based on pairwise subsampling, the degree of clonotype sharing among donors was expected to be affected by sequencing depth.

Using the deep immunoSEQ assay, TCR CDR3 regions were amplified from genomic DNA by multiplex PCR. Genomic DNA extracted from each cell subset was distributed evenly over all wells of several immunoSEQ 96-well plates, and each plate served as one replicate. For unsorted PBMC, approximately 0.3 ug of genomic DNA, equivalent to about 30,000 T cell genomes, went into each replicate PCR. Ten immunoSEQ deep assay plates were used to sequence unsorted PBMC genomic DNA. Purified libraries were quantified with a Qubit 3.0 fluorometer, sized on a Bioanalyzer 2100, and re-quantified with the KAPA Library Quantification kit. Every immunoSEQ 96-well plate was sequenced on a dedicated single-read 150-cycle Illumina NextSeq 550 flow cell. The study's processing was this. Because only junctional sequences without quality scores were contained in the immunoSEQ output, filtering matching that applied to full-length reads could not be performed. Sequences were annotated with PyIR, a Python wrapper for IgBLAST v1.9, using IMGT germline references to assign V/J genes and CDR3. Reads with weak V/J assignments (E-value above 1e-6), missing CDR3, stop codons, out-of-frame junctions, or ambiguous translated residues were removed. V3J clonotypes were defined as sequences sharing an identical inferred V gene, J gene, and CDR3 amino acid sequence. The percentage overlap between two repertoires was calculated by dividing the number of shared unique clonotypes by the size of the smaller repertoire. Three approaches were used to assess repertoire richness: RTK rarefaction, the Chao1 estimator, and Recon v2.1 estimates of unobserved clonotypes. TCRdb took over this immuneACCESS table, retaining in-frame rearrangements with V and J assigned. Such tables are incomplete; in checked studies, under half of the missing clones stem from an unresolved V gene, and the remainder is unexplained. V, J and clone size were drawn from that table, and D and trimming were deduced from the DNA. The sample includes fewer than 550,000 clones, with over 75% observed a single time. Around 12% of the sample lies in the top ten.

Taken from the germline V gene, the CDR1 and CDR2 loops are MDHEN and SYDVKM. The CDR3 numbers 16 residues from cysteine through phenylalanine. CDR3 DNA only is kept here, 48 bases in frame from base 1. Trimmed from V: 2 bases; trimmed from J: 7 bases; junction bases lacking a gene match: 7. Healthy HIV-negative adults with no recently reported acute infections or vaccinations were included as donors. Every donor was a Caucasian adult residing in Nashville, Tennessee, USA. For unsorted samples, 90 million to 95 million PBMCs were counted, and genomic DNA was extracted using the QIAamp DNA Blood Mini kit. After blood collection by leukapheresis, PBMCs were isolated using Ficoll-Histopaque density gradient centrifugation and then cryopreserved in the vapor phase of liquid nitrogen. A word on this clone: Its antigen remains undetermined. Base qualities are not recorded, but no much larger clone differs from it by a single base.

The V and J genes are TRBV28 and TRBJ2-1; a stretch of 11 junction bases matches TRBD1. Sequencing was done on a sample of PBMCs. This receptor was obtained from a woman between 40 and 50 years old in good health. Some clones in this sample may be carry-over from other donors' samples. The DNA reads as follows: TGTGCCAGCAGTTTAGGTGGGACAGGGGGAAGGAATGAGCAGTTCTTC. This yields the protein CASSLGGTGGRNEQFF.